Reported below is one TCR beta chain. Its cognate antigen is unknown. Both 60 Vbeta primers and 13 Jbeta primers went into the PCR. Measured with immunoSEQ multiplex PCR; TCRdb has only the in-frame clones, and not every one. This sample has 30,000 to 40,000 clones, with about 70% found just once. The data belong to a study of cytomegalovirus exposure and HLA in healthy donors. Whole-study findings and limits: TCR beta chains numbering under 200 were designated cytomegalovirus-associated. CMV serostatus was the sole immune exposure information available.

The CDR3 covers 14 residues. V was pared by 6 bases and J by 2 bases, with 13 bases between. Germline values: CDR1 MDHEN, CDR2 SYDVKM. This TCR was sampled from a man in his forties or fifties in good health and CMV-seropositive. Material for sequencing was PBMCs. This chain links TRBV28 with TRBJ1-1; D is unresolved. In DNA, the CDR3 is TGTGCCAGCAGCCCCCGGCGGGCTAACACTGAAGCTTTCTTT. It is translated as CASSPRRANTEAFF.